The rows below give T cell receptor beta chains drawn from one sample of a study of metastatic and nonmetastatic thyroid tumors. TCRdb reanalyzed the PCR reads with MiXCR. Of around 26,000 clones listed, under 15% are singletons. The sequencing input was blood. Receptors originate from a female donor with papillary thyroid cancer or a benign thyroid nodule (not recorded which). Some clones in this sample may be carry-over from other donors' samples. Each CDR3 is given without its conserved first and last residue. Fields, in order: clone size, J gene, V gene, CDR3 protein. Clone size is not always given. Where it is, it says once, few, many or a class for expanded clones.

many TRBJ2-2 TRBV6-1 ASGRPAGELF
many TRBJ1-2 TRBV6-1 AGSFDRQGRGYT
many TRBJ1-2 TRBV2 ARTQPEYGYT
. TRBJ1-6 TRBV30 AWSVPGTGGNSPLH
many TRBJ2-1 TRBV6-1 ASIFARDLSYNEQF
medium-sized TRBJ2-7 TRBV7-2 ASSLGGGSGRAHEQY
many TRBJ2-7 TRBV18 ASSPSTGISYEQY
. TRBJ1-2 TRBV6-2/TRBV6-3 ASSYLEVPRGYGYT
. TRBJ2-5 TRBV11-2 ASSSQGGTGGTQY
many TRBJ1-2 TRBV5-6 ASTQGAGTFYGYT
many TRBJ1-1 TRBV28 ASSPIGGFTEAF
once TRBJ2-3 TRBV5-1 ASSLEQGARSDTQY
medium-sized TRBJ2-1 TRBV6-1 ASSSPSGARGQF
many TRBJ2-1 TRBV4-1 ASSQARTSGILPQVNEQF
many TRBJ1-1 TRBV20-1 SARGGEGDTEAF
. TRBJ2-3 TRBV18 ASSGTSGSTDTQY
many TRBJ2-3 TRBV19 ASNPRGLTDTQY
many TRBJ2-5 TRBV11-3 ASSLGRGGETQY
many TRBJ2-1 TRBV7-9 ASSLIAGGSYNEQF
many TRBJ2-7 TRBV27 ASSLRGDAYEQY
many TRBJ2-3 TRBV20-1 SASGTGFADTQY
medium-sized TRBJ2-7 TRBV27 ASSPNSQSFAYEQY
many TRBJ2-7 TRBV25-1 ASSHQGAAGEQY